This T cell receptor (beta chain) was captured in a study of blood T cell repertoires in COVID-19. Looking at the study overall: There were acute and convalescent COVID-19 samples, and they came from the United States, Italy and Spain. The analysed material was cDNA or gDNA that came from T cells, B-cell-depleted T cells, or PBMCs.

The data were produced by immunoSEQ multiplex PCR, yet TCRdb's version contains in-frame clones alone and is incomplete. The table has roughly 190,000 clones, about 85% seen once; the top ten hold under 25%. Sequencing was carried out using peripheral blood. The TCR sequence derives from a man aged 60 to 69 with active or convalescent COVID-19.

The CDR3 is CASSSWTGQGSRRGYTF. The DNA for the CDR3 is TGTGCCAGTAGTTCCTGGACAGGGCAAGGATCCCGTCGTGGCTACACCTTC. The chain joins TRBV19 to TRBJ1-2, with 8 bases fitting TRBD1. Per germline, CDR1 LNHDA and CDR2 SQIVND (reference sequence). The CDR3 contains 17 residues. J lost 7 bases, V lost 5 bases, and 18 bases had no gene match.